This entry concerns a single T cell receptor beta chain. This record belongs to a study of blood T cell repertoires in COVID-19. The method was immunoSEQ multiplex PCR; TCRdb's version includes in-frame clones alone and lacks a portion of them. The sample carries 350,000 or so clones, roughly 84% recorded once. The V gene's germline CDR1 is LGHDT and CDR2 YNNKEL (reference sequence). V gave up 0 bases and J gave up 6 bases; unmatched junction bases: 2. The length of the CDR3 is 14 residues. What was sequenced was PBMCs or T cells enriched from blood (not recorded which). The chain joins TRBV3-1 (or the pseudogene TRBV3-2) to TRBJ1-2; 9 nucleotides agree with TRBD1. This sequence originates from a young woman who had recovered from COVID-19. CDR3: CASSQDHRGHGYTF. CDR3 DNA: TGTGCCAGCAGCCAAGATCACAGGGGGCATGGCTACACCTTC.